The present TCR beta chain was sequenced within a study of T cells in Graves' hyperthyroidism and ophthalmopathy. This clonotype has only a few counts. Amplification yielded TCR beta CDR3 regions, with RNA transcripts as the source. A first-round RT-PCR of the TCR CDR3 used the HTBI primer set. TCRdb re-derived calls from the multiplex PCR reads in MiXCR, one entry per CDR3 protein. The sample records nearly 600,000 distinct CDR3 sequences, approximately 15% being singletons. Aged 18 to 65, the patients had hyperthyroidism that was newly diagnosed and had lasted under 2 months. For the diagnoses, clinical symptoms, serum thyroxine and TRAb, thyroid ultrasound and orbital computed tomography were used. The sequenced material came from blood. The clonotype comes from a woman in her 30s with Graves' hyperthyroidism that later progressed to Graves' ophthalmopathy.

As DNA, the CDR3 is TGTGCCAGCAGCTGGCTCCCGACTGAGGAGCAGTACTTC. Encoded protein: CASSWLPTEEQYF. V is TRBV7-9 and J is TRBJ2-7, with D unclear. The CDR3 totals 13 residues. CDR1 is SEHNR and CDR2 is FQNEAQ in the germline V gene (reference sequence). V dropped 4 bases and J dropped 7 bases, with 14 bases sitting between them.